The 5 T cell receptor beta chains below were found in one sample sequenced in a study of early T cells in non-severe SARS-CoV-2 infection. Each CDR3 protein is one row after TCRdb ran MiXCR on the 5' RACE reads. The repertoire holds about 90,000 distinct CDR3 sequences, with roughly 12% as singletons. Specimen: whole blood, collected at baseline. The source is an adult who was a healthcare worker with PCR-confirmed SARS-CoV-2 infection or an uninfected control (not recorded which).

Ten or more counts support this clonotype. The rearrangement uses TRBV6-6 and TRBJ2-3; D remains unclear. The CDR3 extends over 13 amino acids. V lost 4 bases to trimming and J lost 3 bases, with 8 bases between them. The germline CDR1 and CDR2 sequences are MNHNY and SVGAGI (reference sequence). The CDR3: CASSSAGTDTQYF. DNA of the CDR3: TGTGCCAGCAGTTCTGCTGGGACAGATACGCAGTATTTT.

In its sample, this clonotype was seen a few times. The V gene is TRBV27, the J gene TRBJ1-2, with a weak D call TRBD1 (5 bases). The CDR3 is 14 amino acids. Trimming removed 4 bases at V and 2 bases at J, with 11 bases between. CDR1 and CDR2 (germline): MNHEY, SMNVEV (reference sequence). The CDR3 is CASSYGTQNYGYTF. The CDR3, as DNA: TGTGCCAGCAGTTACGGGACGCAGAACTATGGCTACACCTTC.

V is TRBV9 and J is TRBJ2-3; D is undetermined. The V gene's germline CDR1 is SGDLS and CDR2 YYNGEE. The CDR3 has 16 amino acids. The germline V and J ends were trimmed by 4 bases and 0 bases, with 15 bases remaining between them. The CDR3 DNA reads as TGTGCCAGCAGCTCCCCGGGTAGTCTAAGCACAGATACGCAGTATTTT. This translates into CASSSPGSLSTDTQYF.

The chain links TRBV7-3 to TRBJ2-1; maybe TRBD1 (6 bases). Deletions cut 5 bases from V and 5 bases from J, with 16 bases between. CDR3 length: 15 amino acids. The germline CDR1 and CDR2 sequences are SGHTA and FQGTGA. This chain's CDR3 is CASSRHREADNEQFF. The CDR3, as DNA: TGTGCCAGCAGCAGACACAGGGAAGCGGACAATGAGCAGTTCTTC.

The CDR3 DNA is TGTGCCAGCAGCCAAGTAGTAAAGGACAGGGGGACTGGAAACACCATATATTTT. It is translated as CASSQVVKDRGTGNTIYF. This chain joins TRBV4-2 and TRBJ1-3; 10 positions match TRBD1. The CDR3 is 18 residues long. The J segment lost 2 bases and the V segment lost 1 base, leaving 8 bases of the junction unmatched. CDR1 is LGHNA, CDR2 YNFKEQ, per germline.